This TCR beta chain comes out of a study of control samples from healthy donors and cancer patients. Here immunoSEQ multiplex PCR was the method, and the copy in TCRdb shows in-frame clones only, minus some. This sample carries 75,000 to 95,000 clones, about nine tenths of them seen once, and the ten largest clones take 3% to 4.5%. Sequencing input: blood. This clonotype was sampled from a woman under 30 in good health.

CDR3 DNA: TGTGCCAGCAGCCCCAAGGGATCACCCCTCCACTTT. Its translation is CASSPKGSPLHF. The chain employs TRBV3-1 (or the pseudogene TRBV3-2) and TRBJ1-6, with D uncertain. The length of the CDR3 is 12 residues. The germline V and J ends were trimmed by 4 bases and 10 bases, with 8 bases remaining between them. Per germline, CDR1 LGHDT and CDR2 YNNKEL (reference sequence).